The clone carrying this T cell receptor (beta chain) was counted at least ten times. This sample is part of a study of molecular identifiers for immune sequencing clone quantification. Bulk TCR libraries used previously described methods and listed TCR primers. A single record per CDR3 protein comes from TCRdb applying MiXCR to the PCR reads. The data contain about 500,000 distinct CDR3 sequences, 20% to 25% of them singletons. CDR1 and CDR2 (germline): DFQATT, SNEGSKA (reference sequence). Trimming stripped 4 bases from V and 5 bases from J, with 11 bases between. The length of the CDR3 is 13 residues.

The chain carries TRBV20-1 and TRBJ2-2, with D perhaps TRBD1 (5 bases). The sequenced sample consisted of naive CD8+ T cells from blood, with Jurkat cell RNA spiked in. Subset given: FACS-sorted CD8+CD4-CCR7+CD45RA+ naive T cells. The source is a human donor in good health. Some libraries in this study had Jurkat cell RNA spiked in. In DNA, the CDR3 is TGCAGTGCTACGTCAGGGTCGACCGGGGAGCTGTTTTTT. Protein product: CSATSGSTGELFF.